The following is a T cell receptor (beta chain) sequence with its context. Its antigen is not known. This record belongs to a study of shared clonotypes between healthy human individuals. Study-wide results and limits: Only a few donors were included, so the genetic and exposure-history diversity represented was limited. Estimated clonotype richness was generally higher in naive than memory subsets.

Genomic DNA from each subset was divided evenly over several immunoSEQ plates. Clones were read by immunoSEQ multiplex PCR, and TCRdb kept only the in-frame ones, dropping some. The sample includes about 680,000 clones, roughly 70% of them seen just once. V was shortened by 4 bases and J by 7 bases, with 17 bases between the two germline ends. Germline assignment: CDR1 MNHNS and CDR2 SASEGT. The CDR3 covers 15 residues. Healthy adults negative for HIV, lacking recent acute infections or vaccinations, served as donors. The material sequenced was memory CD4+ T cells sorted from blood. This sample's subset: CD45RA-negative fraction. This clonotype originated in a woman in her thirties in good health. This sequence joins TRBV6-1 and TRBJ1-5; the D gene is possibly TRBD1 (6 bases). CDR3 region: CASSGTQGRGQPQHF. The CDR3 DNA follows: TGTGCCAGCAGTGGAACACAGGGACGGGGGCAGCCCCAGCATTTT.